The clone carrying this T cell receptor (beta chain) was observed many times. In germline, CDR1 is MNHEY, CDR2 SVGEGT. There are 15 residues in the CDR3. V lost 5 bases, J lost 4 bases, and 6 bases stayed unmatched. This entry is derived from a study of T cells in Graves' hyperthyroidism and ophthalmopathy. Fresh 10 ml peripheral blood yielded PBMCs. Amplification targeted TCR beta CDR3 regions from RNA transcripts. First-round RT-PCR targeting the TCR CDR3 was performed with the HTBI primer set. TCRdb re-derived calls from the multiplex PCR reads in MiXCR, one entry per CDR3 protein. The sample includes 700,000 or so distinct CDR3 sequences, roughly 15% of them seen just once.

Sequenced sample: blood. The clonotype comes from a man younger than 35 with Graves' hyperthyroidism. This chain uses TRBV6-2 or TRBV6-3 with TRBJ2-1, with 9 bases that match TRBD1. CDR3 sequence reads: CASSTTGGLYNEQFF. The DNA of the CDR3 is TGTGCCAGCAGTACCACAGGGGGCCTTTACAATGAGCAGTTCTTC.